The clone carrying this TCR beta chain came up a few times. Its antigen is unidentified. Both 60 Vbeta primers and 13 Jbeta primers went into the PCR. This table comes from immunoSEQ multiplex PCR, and its TCRdb copy is limited to in-frame clones, with some not included. The sample shows fewer than 200,000 clones, approximately 72% of them seen only once. The sample is drawn from a study of cytomegalovirus exposure and HLA in healthy donors. Study results and limitations: Earlier analysis found most TCR beta V segments productive about 90% or about 30% of the time. Likely technical artifact: a cluster of highly shared sequence variants. Only CMV serostatus was available as immune exposure information.

Sequencing input: PBMCs. This sequence originates from a man aged 45-65 years in good health and CMV-seronegative.

The CDR3: CASSFLFSPLHF. In DNA, the CDR3 is TGTGCCAGCAGTTTCTTATTTTCACCCCTCCACTTT. The rearrangement joins TRBV28 to TRBJ1-6; D not resolved. The CDR3 is 12 amino acids. The germline V gene encodes CDR1 MDHEN and CDR2 SYDVKM. With 3 bases removed from V and 9 bases from J, the gap between germline ends came to 6 bases. The whole variable domain, filled in from reference TRBV28 and TRBJ1-6, reads DVKVTQSSRYLVKRTGEKVFLECVQDMDHENMFWYRQDPGLGLRLIYFSYDVKMKEKGDIPEGYSVSREKKERFSLILESASTNQTSMYLCASSFLFSPLHFGNGTRLTVT.